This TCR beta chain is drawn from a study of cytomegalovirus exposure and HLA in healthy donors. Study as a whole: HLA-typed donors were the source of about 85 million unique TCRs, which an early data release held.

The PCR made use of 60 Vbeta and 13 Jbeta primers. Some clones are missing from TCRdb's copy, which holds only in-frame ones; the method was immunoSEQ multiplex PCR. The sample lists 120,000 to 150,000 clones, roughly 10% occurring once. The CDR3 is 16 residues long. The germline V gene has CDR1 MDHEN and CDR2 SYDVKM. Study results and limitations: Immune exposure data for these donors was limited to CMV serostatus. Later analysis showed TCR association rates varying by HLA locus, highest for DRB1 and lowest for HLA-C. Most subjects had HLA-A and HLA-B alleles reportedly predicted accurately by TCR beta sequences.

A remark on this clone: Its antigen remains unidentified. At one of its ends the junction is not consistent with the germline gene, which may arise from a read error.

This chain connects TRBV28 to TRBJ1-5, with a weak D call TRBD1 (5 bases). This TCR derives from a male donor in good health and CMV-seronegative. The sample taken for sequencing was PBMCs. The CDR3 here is CASSLWGGEKGQHQHF. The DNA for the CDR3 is TGTGCCAGCAGTTTGTGGGGGGGGGAGAAGGGTCAGCACCAGCATTTT. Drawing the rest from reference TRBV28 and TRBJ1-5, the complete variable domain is DVKVTQSSRYLVKRTGEKVFLECVQDMDHENMFWYRQDPGLGLRLIYFSYDVKMKEKGDIPEGYSVSREKKERFSLILESASTNQTSMYLCASSLWGGEKGQHQHFGDGTRLSIL.